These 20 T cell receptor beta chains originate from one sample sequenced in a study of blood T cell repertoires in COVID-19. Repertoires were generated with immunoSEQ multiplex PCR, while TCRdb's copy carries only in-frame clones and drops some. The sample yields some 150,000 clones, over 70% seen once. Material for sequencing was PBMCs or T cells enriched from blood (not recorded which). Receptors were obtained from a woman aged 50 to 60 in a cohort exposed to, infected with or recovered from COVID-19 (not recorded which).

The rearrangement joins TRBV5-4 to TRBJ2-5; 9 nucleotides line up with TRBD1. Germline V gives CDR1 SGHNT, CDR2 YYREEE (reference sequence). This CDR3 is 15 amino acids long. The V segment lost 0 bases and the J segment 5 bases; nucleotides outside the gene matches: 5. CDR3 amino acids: CASSLGQGEWETQYF. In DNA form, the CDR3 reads TGTGCCAGCAGCTTGGGACAGGGGGAGTGGGAGACCCAGTACTTC.

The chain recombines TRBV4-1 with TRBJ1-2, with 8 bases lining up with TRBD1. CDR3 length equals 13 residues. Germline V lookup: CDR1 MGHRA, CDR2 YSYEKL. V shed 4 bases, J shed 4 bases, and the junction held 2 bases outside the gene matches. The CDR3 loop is CASSRQGSYGYTF. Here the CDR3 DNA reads TGCGCCAGCAGCCGACAGGGGAGCTATGGCTACACCTTC.

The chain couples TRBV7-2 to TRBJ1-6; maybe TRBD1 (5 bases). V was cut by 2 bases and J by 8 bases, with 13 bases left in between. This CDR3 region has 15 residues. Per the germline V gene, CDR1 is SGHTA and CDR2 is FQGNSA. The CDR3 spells CASSLSGRDYSPLHF. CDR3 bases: TGTGCCAGCAGCTTATCTGGCAGGGACTATTCACCCCTCCACTTT.

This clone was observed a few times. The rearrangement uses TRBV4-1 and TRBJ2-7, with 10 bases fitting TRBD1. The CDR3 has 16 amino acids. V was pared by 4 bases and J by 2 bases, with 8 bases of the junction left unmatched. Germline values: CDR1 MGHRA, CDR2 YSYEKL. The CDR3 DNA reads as TGCGCCAGCAGCCGGGGGGGACAGGGGAAAACCTACGAGCAGTACTTC. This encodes CASSRGGQGKTYEQYF.

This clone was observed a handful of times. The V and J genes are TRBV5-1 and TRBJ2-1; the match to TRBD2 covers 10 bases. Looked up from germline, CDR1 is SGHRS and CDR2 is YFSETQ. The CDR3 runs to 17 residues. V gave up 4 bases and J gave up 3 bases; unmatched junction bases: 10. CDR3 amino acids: CASSRRDSGGNYNEQFF. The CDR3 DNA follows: TGCGCCAGCAGCCGCCGGGATAGCGGGGGGAACTACAATGAGCAGTTCTTC.

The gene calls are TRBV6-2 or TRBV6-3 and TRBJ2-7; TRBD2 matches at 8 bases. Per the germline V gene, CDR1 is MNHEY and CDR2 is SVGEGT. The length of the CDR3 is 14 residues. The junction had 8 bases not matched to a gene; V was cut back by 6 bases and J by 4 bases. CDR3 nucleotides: TGTGCCAGCAGCCCCCCGGGACTAGGGTACGAGCAGTACTTC. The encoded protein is CASSPPGLGYEQYF.

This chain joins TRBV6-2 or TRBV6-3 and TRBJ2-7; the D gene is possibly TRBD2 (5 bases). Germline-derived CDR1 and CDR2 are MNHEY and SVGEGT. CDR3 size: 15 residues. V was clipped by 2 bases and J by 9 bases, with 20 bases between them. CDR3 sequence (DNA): TGTGCCAGCAGTTACCGACTACCATCTTCGAGTTGGCAGTACTTC. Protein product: CASSYRLPSSSWQYF.

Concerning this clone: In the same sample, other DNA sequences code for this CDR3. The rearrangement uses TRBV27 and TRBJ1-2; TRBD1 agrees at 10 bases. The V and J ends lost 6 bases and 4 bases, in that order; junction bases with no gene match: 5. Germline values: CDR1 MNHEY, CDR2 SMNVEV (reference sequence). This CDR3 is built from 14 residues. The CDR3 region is CASSTRTGGYGYTF. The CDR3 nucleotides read TGTGCCAGCAGCACCCGGACAGGGGGCTATGGCTACACCTTC.

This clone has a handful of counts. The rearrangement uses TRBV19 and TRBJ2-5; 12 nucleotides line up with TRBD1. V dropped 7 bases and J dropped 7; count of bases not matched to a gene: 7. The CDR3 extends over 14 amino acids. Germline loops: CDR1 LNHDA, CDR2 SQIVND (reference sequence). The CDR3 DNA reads TGTGCCAGTATGGGACAGGGGGCGGGTGGGACCCAGTACTTC. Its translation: CASMGQGAGGTQYF.

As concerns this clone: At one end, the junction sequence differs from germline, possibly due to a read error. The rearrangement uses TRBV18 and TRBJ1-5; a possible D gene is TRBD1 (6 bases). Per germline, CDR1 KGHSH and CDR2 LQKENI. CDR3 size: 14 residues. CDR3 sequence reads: CASTPGANNQPQHF. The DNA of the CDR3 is TGTGCCAGCACACCAGGGGCAAACAATCAGCCCCAGCATTTT.

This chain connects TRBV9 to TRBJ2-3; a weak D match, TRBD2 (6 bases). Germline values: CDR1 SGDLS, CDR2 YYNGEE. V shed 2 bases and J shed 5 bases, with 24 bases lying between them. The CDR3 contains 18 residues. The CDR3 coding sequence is TGTGCCAGCAGCGTTGGGGACTGGGGCGGACCGTCGGGAGATACGCAGTATTTT. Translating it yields CASSVGDWGGPSGDTQYF.

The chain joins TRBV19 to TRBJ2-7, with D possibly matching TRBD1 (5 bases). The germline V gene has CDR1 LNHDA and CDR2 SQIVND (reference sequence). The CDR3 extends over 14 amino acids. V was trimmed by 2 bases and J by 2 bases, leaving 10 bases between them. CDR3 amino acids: CASSIQSGTYEQYF. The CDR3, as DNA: TGTGCCAGTAGTATACAGTCAGGGACCTACGAGCAGTACTTC. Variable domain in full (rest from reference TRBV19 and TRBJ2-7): DGGITQSPKYLFRKEGQNVTLSCEQNLNHDAMYWYRQDPGQGLRLIYYSQIVNDFQKGDIAEGYSVSREKKESFPLTVTSAQKNPTAFYLCASSIQSGTYEQYFGPGTRLTVT.

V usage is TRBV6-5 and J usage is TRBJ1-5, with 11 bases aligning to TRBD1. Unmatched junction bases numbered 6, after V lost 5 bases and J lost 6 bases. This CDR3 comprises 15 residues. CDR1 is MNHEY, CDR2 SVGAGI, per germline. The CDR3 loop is CASSPGQGAFQPQHF. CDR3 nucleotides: TGTGCCAGCAGTCCCGGACAGGGGGCGTTTCAGCCCCAGCATTTT.

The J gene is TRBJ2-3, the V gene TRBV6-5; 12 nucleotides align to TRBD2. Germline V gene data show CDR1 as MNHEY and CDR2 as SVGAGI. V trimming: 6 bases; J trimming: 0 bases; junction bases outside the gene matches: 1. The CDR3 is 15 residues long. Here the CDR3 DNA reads TGTGCCAGCAGACTAGCGGGGGGAAGCACAGATACGCAGTATTTT. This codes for CASRLAGGSTDTQYF.

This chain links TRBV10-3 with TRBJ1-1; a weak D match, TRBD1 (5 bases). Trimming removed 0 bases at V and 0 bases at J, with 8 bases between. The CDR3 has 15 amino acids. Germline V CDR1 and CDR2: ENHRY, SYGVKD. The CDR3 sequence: CAISESGVMNTEAFF. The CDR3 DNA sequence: TGTGCCATCAGTGAGTCAGGGGTAATGAACACTGAAGCTTTCTTT.

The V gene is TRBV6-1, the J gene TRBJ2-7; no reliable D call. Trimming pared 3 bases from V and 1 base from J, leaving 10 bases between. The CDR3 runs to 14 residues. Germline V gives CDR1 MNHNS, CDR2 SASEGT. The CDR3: CASSDEPRSYEQYF. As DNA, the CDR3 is TGTGCCAGCAGTGACGAGCCTCGGTCCTACGAGCAGTACTTC.

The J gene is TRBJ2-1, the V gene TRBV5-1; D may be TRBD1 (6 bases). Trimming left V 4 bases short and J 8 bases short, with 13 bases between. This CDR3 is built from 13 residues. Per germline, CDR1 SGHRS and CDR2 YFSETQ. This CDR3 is CASSQGTSDEQFF. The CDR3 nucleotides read TGCGCCAGCAGCCAAGGGACAAGCGATGAGCAGTTCTTC.

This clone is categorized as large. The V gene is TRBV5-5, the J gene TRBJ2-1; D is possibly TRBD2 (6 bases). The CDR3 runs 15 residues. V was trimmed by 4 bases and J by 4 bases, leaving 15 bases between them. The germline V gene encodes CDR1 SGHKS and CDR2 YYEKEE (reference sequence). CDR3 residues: CASSRLGGFYNEQFF. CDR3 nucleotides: TGTGCCAGCAGCCGATTGGGGGGATTTTACAATGAGCAGTTCTTC.

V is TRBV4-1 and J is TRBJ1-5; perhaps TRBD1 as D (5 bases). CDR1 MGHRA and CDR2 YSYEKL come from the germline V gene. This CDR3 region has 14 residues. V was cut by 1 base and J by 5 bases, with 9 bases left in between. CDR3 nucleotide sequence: TGCGCCAGCAGCCAAGGACAGTCTTATCAGCCCCAGCATTTT. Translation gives CASSQGQSYQPQHF.

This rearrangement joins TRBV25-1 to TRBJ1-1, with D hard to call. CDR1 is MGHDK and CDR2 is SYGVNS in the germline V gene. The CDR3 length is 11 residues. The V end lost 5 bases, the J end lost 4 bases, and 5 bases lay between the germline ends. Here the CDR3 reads CASSSFTEAFF. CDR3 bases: TGTGCCAGCAGTTCCTTCACTGAAGCTTTCTTT.